The TCR beta chain described here comes from a study of blood T cells in healthy people across ages (dated by TCRdb to about 2015). Notes on the research overall: In model experiments, roughly one uniquely barcoded TCR beta cDNA molecule per two T cells was captured by template switching. To track age-related changes in TCR beta repertoire diversity, the study relied on deep sequencing normalized with unique cDNA molecular identifiers. Four age groups were formed from the donors: young (average around 15 years), middle-aged (approximately 40), aged (about 62) and long-lived (less than 85). Donors of different ages were randomly distributed across sequencing lanes to avoid experimental bias. For two donors (one aged 18 to 30 and one aged 80 or older), the study analyzed two additional independent replicas of 1 million unique cDNA reads from the same blood draw.

The library was obtained by 5' RACE. The sample was run on an Illumina HiSeq 2500. A second PCR of roughly 7 to 11 cycles was run with a J-beta primer mix and a sample-barcoded 5' primer. A template-switch 5' adaptor carrying 12 random nucleotides introduced a unique molecular identifier onto each TCR beta cDNA molecule. Each sample yielded at least 2.5 million CDR3-containing paired-end reads. First-strand cDNA was synthesized from all RNA with the Mint cDNA synthesis kit, primed by a TRBC-specific oligonucleotide. All cDNA was treated with uracil-DNA glycosylase and then went through a first 18-cycle PCR with the universal primers M1SS and BC2_uni_R. Under the source paper's analysis protocol: For normalization, 1 million high-quality reads were randomly selected from each sample, with every read carrying a distinct molecular identifier. Reads with shared molecular identifiers were discarded instead of being binned into consensus sequences. MiTCR, with a Q25 quality threshold and the strictest error-elimination algorithm, was used for CDR3 identification, clonotype clustering and error correction. A nonparametric unseen species model with Euler transformation was used to estimate lower-bound total TCR beta diversity. TCRdb reanalyzed the raw reads on its own, using fastp at Q25 for trimming and MiXCR for clone calling, and kept in-frame beta chains. For every CDR3 protein sequence, its rows merge into one entry that carries the most common genes and DNA. TCRdb, not the authors, supplied the V and J calls. The sample includes over a million distinct CDR3 sequences, with 40% to 45% observed a single time. Jointly, the top ten make up approximately 19% of the sample.

The investigation overall reported the following: Estimates of total diversity based on one million sequenced T cells were considered lower bounds and underestimates. As age increased, observed TCR beta diversity per million T cells dropped in a roughly linear way, and a significant reduction was already evident by age about 40. Because donor CMV infection status was unknown, age-related changes in expanded clonotypes were potentially confounded. A strong correlation was found between observed TCR beta diversity and the percentage of naive T cells measured by flow cytometry. Because profiling used bulk unsorted PBMCs, naive and antigen-experienced compartments could not be compared conclusively. Compared with the aged group, more naive CD4+ T cells, fewer expanded clones and increased TCR diversity were shown by the long-lived group, suggesting age selection.

The CDR3 runs 15 amino acids, cysteine and phenylalanine included. Only CDR3 DNA remains: 45 bases, in frame from the first base. As encoded in the germline V gene (reference sequence), CDR1 is MNHEY while CDR2 is SMNVEV. V drops 5 bases and J drops 2 bases, leaving 13 bases in between. This clonotype turned up a few times. Its antigen is currently not known. No much larger clonotype is one base removed from it; base qualities were not supplied. The donors were under 40 Caucasian individuals from Russia, aged roughly 6 to 100 years, who were systemically healthy. Approximately 9.3 milliliters of peripheral blood were collected from each donor into EDTA-treated Vacutainer tubes. PBMCs were isolated by Ficoll-Paque density-gradient centrifugation, with at least 6 million obtained per sample. Trizol reagent was used to extract total RNA from the PBMCs, yielding at least 5 micrograms per sample. For every donor, an aliquot of PBMCs went through flow cytometry to measure the percentages of naive CD45RAhigh/CD27high T cells.

This sequence uses TRBV27 and TRBJ2-1; the D gene lacks a confident call. The clonotype was recovered from a woman between 55 and 75 years old in good health. The specimen sequenced was blood. The CDR3 region reads CASSRQDSTYNEQFF. Read as DNA, the sequence is TGTGCCAGCAGTCGTCAGGATTCAACCTACAATGAGCAGTTCTTC.